Listed below are T cell receptor beta chains from one sample, sequenced in a study of Graves' ophthalmopathy and Graves' hyperthyroidism. TCRdb re-called the multiplex PCR reads with MiXCR, one entry per CDR3 protein. This sample carries hundreds of thousands of distinct CDR3 sequences, about a fifth of them seen once, and the ten largest clones take approximately 6.5%. The sample consisted of peripheral blood. Receptor source: a woman between 18 and 29 years old with stable Graves' hyperthyroidism. Some clones in this sample may be carry-over from other donors' samples. Both conserved end residues are part of each CDR3. Fields, in order: V gene, clone size, J gene, CDR3 protein. Expanded clones get a size class; other rows say once, few or many, or leave the size out.

TRBV28	once	TRBJ1-2	CASSLSDRGPQGYTF
TRBV10-3	NA	TRBJ1-2	CAISLQTADGYTF
TRBV20-1	many	TRBJ2-7	CSARDPARIEQYF
TRBV20-1	NA	TRBJ2-7	CSARSGTGTYEQYF
TRBV25-1	few	TRBJ2-5	CASSEFWTGVQETQYF
TRBV12-3/TRBV12-4	many	TRBJ1-5	CASSHRDRGLDQPQHF
TRBV3-1	many	TRBJ1-2	CASRDSGTGNYGYTF
TRBV19	few	TRBJ2-6	CASSMGQDYSGANVLTF
TRBV19	many	TRBJ2-2	CASSISTGELFF
TRBV4-2	few	TRBJ1-1	CASSQGTGTEGANTEAFF
TRBV20-1	NA	TRBJ2-7	CSARATIIYEQYF
TRBV6-2/TRBV6-3	many	TRBJ1-2	CASTNPRQGLGYTF
TRBV10-1	NA	TRBJ1-1	CASSADRLEAFF
TRBV6-5	many	TRBJ1-1	CASSYSTTGFMNTEAFF
TRBV25-1	many	TRBJ2-7	CASSDRILYEQYF
TRBV30	few	TRBJ1-1	CAWSVGGRAEAFF
TRBV5-1	many	TRBJ1-6	CASSRTAPYNSPLHF
TRBV6-5	many	TRBJ2-2	CASSYMGGQGAGELFF
TRBV6-5	many	TRBJ1-6	CASRSLVLTGGPNSPLHF
TRBV20-1	NA	TRBJ1-1	CSALQGPNTEAFF
TRBV12-3/TRBV12-4	many	TRBJ2-7	CASSQLTGLYF
TRBV12-3/TRBV12-4	NA	TRBJ1-2	CASSWGAGKVGGYTF